A single sample gave rise to the 17 T cell receptor beta chains below, sequenced in a study of T cell responses to AZD1222 COVID-19 vaccine. Method: immunoSEQ multiplex PCR; TCRdb's copy keeps in-frame clones and lacks some. Among roughly 100,000 clones, 85% to 90% were seen once, and the ten largest hold around 5%. This sample comprised peripheral blood, obtained on day 0 of AZD1222 vaccination. The source of these receptors is an adult in good health.

This chain connects TRBV29-1 to TRBJ2-3; 8 positions agree with TRBD2. The V gene end was trimmed by 2 bases and the J gene end by 0 bases; junction bases not matched to a gene: 1. The germline V gene has CDR1 SQVTM and CDR2 ANQGSEA. CDR3 size: 14 residues. CDR3 nucleotide sequence: TGCAGCGTTGAACGGGGGGGTAGCACAGATACGCAGTATTTT. It encodes CSVERGGSTDTQYF.

This chain uses TRBV28 with TRBJ1-5; 7 bases fit TRBD1. This CDR3 spans 14 amino acids. The V and J ends lost 8 bases and 0 bases, in that order; junction bases with no gene match: 4. Germline V gene sequence: CDR1 MDHEN, CDR2 SYDVKM. The CDR3 DNA is TGTGCCAGCCGAACAGGGGTTAGCAATCAGCCCCAGCATTTT. It encodes CASRTGVSNQPQHF.

This clone was seen once. The gene calls are TRBV29-1 and TRBJ1-2; 7 nucleotides agree with TRBD1. Trimming cost V 6 bases and J 5 bases; bases outside gene matches: 6. The CDR3 extends over 12 amino acids. The germline V gene has CDR1 SQVTM and CDR2 ANQGSEA. CDR3 DNA: TGCAGCGTCACCGGGACAGCTTATGGCTACACCTTC. It codes for CSVTGTAYGYTF.

This clone came up a few times. CDR3 region: CSFLTPPGSNEQFF. The CDR3 region has the DNA TGCAGCTTCCTGACTCCCCCGGGGAGCAATGAGCAGTTCTTC. The chain carries TRBV29-1 and TRBJ2-1; the D gene is possibly TRBD2 (5 bases). Germline values: CDR1 SQVTM, CDR2 ANQGSEA. Trimming shortened V by 8 bases and J by 6 bases, and 20 bases separated the two germline ends. The CDR3 is made up of 14 amino acids.

This clone appeared once. The V call is TRBV6-5, the J call TRBJ1-2, with D possibly being TRBD1 (6 bases). V lost 5 bases and J 0 bases, leaving 10 bases between the germline ends. Germline CDR1 MNHEY, CDR2 SVGAGI. The length of the CDR3 is 14 residues. CDR3 residues: CASSRGGTNYGYTF. The CDR3 nucleotides are TGTGCCAGCAGTAGGGGGGGGACTAACTATGGCTACACCTTC.

This chain joins TRBV7-2 and TRBJ1-1, with D possibly matching TRBD1 (6 bases). Trimming left V 3 bases short and J 4 bases short, with 12 bases between. This CDR3 region has 14 residues. Per germline, CDR1 SGHTA and CDR2 FQGNSA. CDR3 sequence (DNA): TGTGCCAGCAGCTTCCAGGGGCTGGGCACTGAAGCTTTCTTT. This encodes CASSFQGLGTEAFF.

V is TRBV7-2 and J is TRBJ2-2, with TRBD2 matching over 8 bases. The CDR3 spans 13 residues. CDR1 is SGHTA, CDR2 FQGNSA, per germline. V lost 6 bases to trimming and J lost 6 bases; unmatched junction nucleotides: 3. CDR3 nucleotide sequence: TGTGCCAGCAGACCGGGAGGGCCCGGGGAGCTGTTTTTT. It translates to CASRPGGPGELFF.

This clone showed up just once. The chain couples TRBV11-3 to TRBJ2-1; D is perhaps TRBD1 (6 bases). Trimming stripped 1 base from V and 9 bases from J, with 10 bases between. Germline V gene sequence: CDR1 SGHNT, CDR2 YENEEA. The CDR3 has 13 amino acids. CDR3 in amino acids: CASSLGQAGEQFF. CDR3 coding DNA: TGTGCCAGCAGCTTAGGACAGGCCGGTGAGCAGTTCTTC.

The table lists this clone with many counts. The J gene is TRBJ2-7, the V gene TRBV7-6; D gene uncertain. V lost 1 base and J 3 bases, leaving 7 bases between the germline ends. CDR1 and CDR2 from the germline V gene are SGHVS and FNYEAQ. The CDR3 loop spans 13 amino acids. The CDR3 loop reads CASSLDLNYEQYF. In DNA, the CDR3 is TGTGCCAGCAGCTTAGATTTAAACTACGAGCAGTACTTC.

The chain carries TRBV6-5 and TRBJ2-2; 7 positions match TRBD2. CDR3 length: 16 amino acids. Germline V lookup: CDR1 MNHEY, CDR2 SVGAGI. V was clipped by 2 bases and J by 6 bases; unmatched bases: 9. CDR3 amino acids: CASSYQTSINAGELFF. The CDR3 DNA reads as TGTGCCAGCAGTTACCAGACTAGCATCAACGCCGGGGAGCTGTTTTTT.

CDR3: CASSEAKDRGLYGYTF. The DNA for the CDR3 is TGTGCCAGCAGTGAAGCAAAAGACAGGGGGCTGTATGGCTACACCTTC. The chain joins TRBV2 to TRBJ1-2; 10 nucleotides line up with TRBD1. This CDR3 has 16 amino acids. Unmatched junction bases numbered 6, after V lost 0 bases and J lost 5 bases. Germline values: CDR1 SNHLY, CDR2 FYNNEI.

The chain links TRBV10-1 to TRBJ1-1, with TRBD1 as a possible D gene (6 bases). CDR1 and CDR2 from the germline V gene are WNHNN and SYGVQD (reference sequence). V lost 2 bases to trimming and J lost 0 bases, with 16 bases between them. This CDR3 has 17 amino acids. The DNA for the CDR3 is TGCGCCAGCAGTGAGAATGCCAGGGGAGGGCTGAACACTGAAGCTTTCTTT. It specifies CASSENARGGLNTEAFF.

This clone was counted a single time. The chain combines TRBV27 with TRBJ2-7; TRBD1 might be the D (6 bases). CDR3 length: 15 residues. From germline, CDR1 is MNHEY and CDR2 SMNVEV (reference sequence). V gave up 7 bases and J gave up 1 base, with 17 bases separating them. CDR3 protein: CASNAKQGYSYEQYF. CDR3 nucleotides: TGTGCCAGCAATGCCAAACAGGGATATTCCTACGAGCAGTACTTC.

The chain carries TRBV24-1 and TRBJ2-3, with D perhaps TRBD2 (6 bases). The germline gives CDR1 KGHDR, CDR2 SFDVKD. V was clipped by 4 bases and J by 4 bases, with 17 bases between them. This CDR3 is 16 amino acids long. CDR3 coding DNA: TGTGCCACCAGTGACCCGCGGGGCAGGTTCCCAGATACGCAGTATTTT. This encodes CATSDPRGRFPDTQYF.

This clone was detected once. The rearrangement uses TRBV12-2 and TRBJ2-7; the table's D gene call, TRBD2, was not cross checked with the DNA. TRBV12-2 represents a pseudogene. The length of the CDR3 is 15 residues. This chain's CDR3 is CASRLVLLIYYEQYF. In DNA form, the CDR3 reads TGTGCAAGTCGCTTAGTACTACTGATTTACTACGAGCAGTACTTC.

The chain carries TRBV19 and TRBJ2-4; D is perhaps TRBD1 or TRBD2 (5 bases each). Trimming shortened V by 1 base and J by 0 bases, and 10 bases separated the two germline ends. This CDR3 region has 16 residues. In germline, CDR1 is LNHDA, CDR2 SQIVND (reference sequence). In DNA, the CDR3 is TGTGCCAGTAGTATAGTCCCAGGGAGAGCCAAAAACATTCAGTACTTC. Translated: CASSIVPGRAKNIQYF.

V gene TRBV27 combines with J gene TRBJ1-5; no clear D gene. Germline V gene sequence: CDR1 MNHEY, CDR2 SMNVEV (reference sequence). The V end lost 7 bases, the J end lost 5 bases, and 0 bases lay between the germline ends. CDR3 length equals 9 residues. This CDR3 is CASNQPQHF. The CDR3 DNA reads as TGTGCCAGCAATCAGCCCCAGCATTTT.